What follows are 13 T cell receptor beta chains derived from one specimen sequenced in a study of early T cells in non-severe SARS-CoV-2 infection. TCRdb independently ran MiXCR on the 5' RACE reads; one entry per CDR3 protein. The top ten hold 1.2% to 1.5% of the sample, which has 60,000 to 75,000 distinct CDR3 sequences, around 12% seen once. The material sequenced was whole blood, taken at baseline. These receptors were taken from an adult who was a healthcare worker with PCR-confirmed SARS-CoV-2 infection or an uninfected control (not recorded which).

This clonotype was counted ten times or more. J is TRBJ1-5 and V is TRBV6-6, with 10 bases identical to TRBD1. Germline V gene sequence: CDR1 MNHNY, CDR2 SVGAGI (reference sequence). V lost 5 bases to trimming and J lost 4 bases; unmatched junction nucleotides: 5. CDR3 length equals 15 residues. In nucleotides, the CDR3 is TGTGCCAGCAGTCCCCGGGACAGGGGAAATCAGCCCCAGCATTTT. This translates into CASSPRDRGNQPQHF.

The chain combines TRBV2 with TRBJ2-7, with D possibly matching TRBD1 (6 bases). Germline V gives CDR1 SNHLY, CDR2 FYNNEI. CDR3 length: 14 residues. The V end lost 5 bases, the J end lost 2 bases, and 13 bases lay between the germline ends. In DNA, the CDR3 is TGTGCCAGCAGTATAAGGACAGATCCCTACGAGCAGTACTTC. Protein: CASSIRTDPYEQYF.

This clonotype was observed a handful of times. CDR3 residues: CASSLEFGLSFSGELFF. The CDR3 nucleotides read TGTGCCAGCAGCTTAGAGTTCGGGTTAAGTTTTTCCGGGGAGCTGTTTTTT. The chain joins TRBV7-6 to TRBJ2-2; D is unclear. CDR1 is SGHVS, CDR2 FNYEAQ, per germline. V shed 1 base and J shed 6 bases, with 18 bases lying between them. The CDR3 consists of 17 residues.

This clonotype was seen repeatedly, ten times or more. This sequence joins TRBV20-1 and TRBJ2-7; TRBD2 agrees at 8 bases. V was clipped by 2 bases and J by 3 bases; unmatched bases: 15. Germline CDR1 and CDR2: DFQATT and SNEGSKA (reference sequence). The CDR3 extends over 17 amino acids. As DNA, the CDR3 is TGCAGTGCTAGATCAGAAGGACTAGCATGGATCGGCTACGAGCAGTACTTC. This sequence encodes CSARSEGLAWIGYEQYF.

There are a few counts of this clonotype. V gene TRBV27 combines with J gene TRBJ2-5; D not resolved. The V gene lost 4 bases and the J gene lost 1 base, with 1 base spanning the gap. Per the germline V gene, CDR1 is MNHEY and CDR2 is SMNVEV (reference sequence). The CDR3 has 11 residues. In DNA, the CDR3 is TGTGCCAGCAGTTCCCAAGAGACCCAGTACTTC. Translating it yields CASSSQETQYF.

The chain employs TRBV4-3 and TRBJ2-1, with TRBD2 identical over 8 bases. The CDR3 length is 15 residues. The V gene end was trimmed by 1 base and the J gene end by 8 bases; junction bases not matched to a gene: 7. CDR1 and CDR2 (germline): LGHNA, YSLEER. The CDR3: CASSQGWTSSDEQFF. CDR3 sequence (DNA): TGCGCCAGCAGCCAAGGTTGGACTAGCAGCGATGAGCAGTTCTTC.

In this sample, this clonotype turned up many times. The rearrangement uses TRBV6-5 and TRBJ2-7, with 8 bases aligning to TRBD2. The CDR3 sequence is 14 residues long. The germline CDR1 and CDR2 sequences are MNHEY and SVGAGI. V shed 3 bases and J 4 bases; nucleotides not matched to a gene: 5. For the CDR3, the DNA is TGTGCCAGCAGTTATCGGGAGGGCCGGTACGAGCAGTACTTC. Residues: CASSYREGRYEQYF.

This clonotype was recorded a few times. This chain uses TRBV18 with TRBJ2-7; TRBD2 agrees at 13 bases. Germline trimming cut 8 bases from V and 6 bases from J; bases unmatched to any gene: 7. The CDR3 length is 14 residues. Germline assignment: CDR1 KGHSH and CDR2 LQKENI. In nucleotides, the CDR3 is TGTGCCAGCGCTATCGGGACTAGCGGGACCGAGCAGTACTTC. Protein sequence: CASAIGTSGTEQYF.

The rearrangement joins TRBV11-2 to TRBJ2-1; 11 nucleotides agree with TRBD2. CDR1 SGHAT and CDR2 FQNNGV come from the germline V gene. The CDR3 is made up of 16 amino acids. The ends lost 2 bases at V and 7 bases at J; junction bases unmatched: 7. The DNA for the CDR3 is TGTGCCAGCAGCTTAATTAGCGGGGGGGCCGGTAATGAGCAGTTCTTC. Its translation is CASSLISGGAGNEQFF. Full variable domain (missing parts from reference TRBV11-2 and TRBJ2-1): EAGVAQSPRYKIIEKRQSVAFWCNPISGHATLYWYQQILGQGPKLLIQFQNNGVVDDSQLPKDRFSAERLKGVDSTLKIQPAKLEDSAVYLCASSLISGGAGNEQFFGPGTRLTVL.

The sample holds many counts of this clonotype. The gene calls are TRBV19 and TRBJ2-2; TRBD1 matches 7 bases. Germline values: CDR1 LNHDA, CDR2 SQIVND (reference sequence). After removal of 10 bases from V and 7 bases from J, the junction contained 15 bases not matched to a gene. The CDR3 is 15 residues long. CDR3 sequence reads: CATSGSDRSLGELFF. The CDR3 nucleotides are TGTGCCACCAGCGGCTCGGACAGGTCGCTCGGGGAGCTGTTTTTT.

CDR3 loop: CASSRTGTENTEAFF. CDR3 DNA: TGTGCCAGCAGTCGTACCGGGACAGAGAACACTGAAGCTTTCTTT. V gene TRBV28 combines with J gene TRBJ1-1; 7 bases fit TRBD1. The germline V gene encodes CDR1 MDHEN and CDR2 SYDVKM. The V gene end was trimmed by 5 bases and the J gene end by 1 base; junction bases not matched to a gene: 7. The length of the CDR3 is 15 residues.

The CDR3 here is CASSHNFPDSEQETQYF. In DNA form, the CDR3 reads TGTGCCAGCAGCCACAATTTTCCCGACAGCGAACAAGAGACCCAGTACTTC. The chain has TRBV28 and TRBJ2-5, with a weak D call TRBD1 (5 bases). The germline CDR1 and CDR2 sequences are MDHEN and SYDVKM. This CDR3 spans 17 amino acids. The germline V and J ends were trimmed by 6 bases and 2 bases, with 22 bases remaining between them.

This chain connects TRBV7-2 to TRBJ2-1; 8 nucleotides line up with TRBD2. Germline lookup yields CDR1 SGHTA and CDR2 FQGNSA. The CDR3 covers 16 residues. The J segment lost 7 bases and the V segment lost 0 bases, leaving 8 bases of the junction unmatched. CDR3 loop: CASSLAASGPWNEQFF. The DNA of the CDR3 is TGTGCCAGCAGCTTAGCCGCTAGCGGGCCGTGGAATGAGCAGTTCTTC.